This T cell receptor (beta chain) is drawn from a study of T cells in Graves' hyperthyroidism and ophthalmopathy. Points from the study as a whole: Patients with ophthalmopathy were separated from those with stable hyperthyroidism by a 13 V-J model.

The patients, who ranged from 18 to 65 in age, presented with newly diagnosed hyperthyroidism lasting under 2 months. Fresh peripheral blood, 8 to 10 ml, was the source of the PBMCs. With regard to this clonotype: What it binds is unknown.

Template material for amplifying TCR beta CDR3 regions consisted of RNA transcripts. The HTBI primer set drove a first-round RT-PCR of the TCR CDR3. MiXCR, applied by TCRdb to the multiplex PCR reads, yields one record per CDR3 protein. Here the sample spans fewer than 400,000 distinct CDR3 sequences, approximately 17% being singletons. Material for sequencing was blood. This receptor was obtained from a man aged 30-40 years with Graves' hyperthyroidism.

The CDR3, as DNA: TGTGCTAGTGGTTTGGTCATAGGGCAGGGGAGCCCCCAGCCCCAGCATTTT. Protein product: CASGLVIGQGSPQPQHF. The V and J genes are TRBV12-5 and TRBJ1-5, with D possibly TRBD1 on 6 matching bases. This CDR3 has 17 amino acids. Germline V gives CDR1 LGHNT, CDR2 FRNRAP. Trimming cost V 0 bases and J 7 bases, with 19 bases left between them.